These 15 T cell receptor beta chains were all obtained from the same sample, sequenced in a study of T cells in Graves' hyperthyroidism and ophthalmopathy. TCR beta CDR3 region amplification was performed from RNA transcripts. When the TCR CDR3 underwent first-round RT-PCR, the HTBI primer set was used. TCRdb recomputed calls from the multiplex PCR reads with MiXCR, one row per CDR3 protein. The table lists 540,000 or so distinct CDR3 sequences, 15% to 18% of them singletons. Sequencing was performed on blood. The receptors here all came from a woman aged 25 to 45 with Graves' hyperthyroidism.

Many counts were recorded for this clonotype. The rearrangement uses TRBV6-5 and TRBJ2-1; TRBD2 agrees at 11 bases. The germline gives CDR1 MNHEY, CDR2 SVGAGI. The CDR3 is 18 amino acids. V shed 0 bases and J 5 bases; nucleotides not matched to a gene: 9. CDR3 nucleotide sequence: TGTGCCAGCAGTTACTCCGAAATAGCGGGAGGGCCAAACAATGAGCAGTTCTTC. As protein: CASSYSEIAGGPNNEQFF.

By its share, this clonotype is medium-sized. In nucleotides, the CDR3 is TGTGCCAGCAGCTCCTATAGCATGAATGAGCAGTTCTTC. It yields the protein CASSSYSMNEQFF. The rearrangement uses TRBV7-3 and TRBJ2-1, with D unresolved. Germline assignment: CDR1 SGHTA and CDR2 FQGTGA. With 4 bases removed from V and 7 bases from J, the gap between germline ends came to 11 bases. There are 13 residues in the CDR3.

The V gene is TRBV5-5, the J gene TRBJ1-4, with a weak D call TRBD1 (5 bases). Germline CDR1 is SGHKS and CDR2 is YYEKEE (reference sequence). V lost 0 bases and J lost 12, with 9 bases in between. The CDR3 contains 12 residues. The CDR3 reads CASSLGWGELFF. CDR3 bases: TGTGCCAGCAGCTTGGGGTGGGGGGAACTGTTTTTT. Based on the CDR3 plus reference TRBV5-5 and TRBJ1-4, the full variable domain is DAGVTQSPTHLIKTRGQQVTLRCSPISGHKSVSWYQQVLGQGPQFIFQYYEKEERGRGNFPDRFSARQFPNYSSELNVNALLLGDSALYLCASSLGWGELFFGSGTQLSVL.

The CDR3 DNA reads TGTGCCAGCAGTTTCGACAGCAATGAGCAGTTCTTC. As protein: CASSFDSNEQFF. V gene TRBV12-3 or TRBV12-4 combines with J gene TRBJ2-1; the D gene is possibly TRBD1 (5 bases). Deletions cut 3 bases from V and 6 bases from J, with 6 bases between. This CDR3 has 12 amino acids.

This clonotype has a count of ten or more. The rearrangement links TRBV20-1 to TRBJ2-5; TRBD2 aligns across 13 bases. After removal of 6 bases from V and 5 bases from J, the junction contained 3 bases not matched to a gene. CDR3 length: 13 amino acids. From germline, CDR1 is DFQATT and CDR2 SNEGSKA (reference sequence). The CDR3 here is CSAGLAGPETQYF. The DNA for the CDR3 is TGCAGTGCGGGACTAGCGGGACCTGAGACCCAGTACTTC.

This clonotype was picked up many times. The gene calls are TRBV12-3 or TRBV12-4 and TRBJ2-1; D is uncertain. This CDR3 spans 14 amino acids. V lost 3 bases to trimming and J lost 3 bases, with 9 bases between them. Written as DNA, the CDR3 is TGTGCCAGCAGTTTGGGTCGGTACTACAATGAGCAGTTCTTC. This encodes CASSLGRYYNEQFF.

The chain is built from TRBV19 and TRBJ1-5, with D tentatively TRBD1 (5 bases). The germline V gene has CDR1 LNHDA and CDR2 SQIVND (reference sequence). The CDR3 consists of 13 residues. V was shortened by 10 bases and J by 6 bases, with 16 bases between the two germline ends. CDR3 protein: CATAAGSTQPQHF. The CDR3 DNA reads TGTGCCACCGCCGCAGGGTCAACTCAGCCCCAGCATTTT.

The sample holds many counts of this clonotype. CDR3 residues: CASSLWGGLSDTQYF. The CDR3 coding sequence is TGTGCCAGCAGTTTATGGGGGGGGCTCTCCGATACGCAGTATTTT. The chain joins TRBV27 to TRBJ2-3, with a weak D call TRBD2 (7 bases). The germline CDR1 and CDR2 sequences are MNHEY and SMNVEV (reference sequence). The CDR3 has 15 residues. V shed 1 base and J shed 6 bases, with 14 bases lying between them.

The chain recombines TRBV4-1 with TRBJ2-7; tentative D call: TRBD1 (5 bases). The CDR3 covers 14 residues. The V end lost 1 base, the J end lost 5 bases, and 12 bases lay between the germline ends. Germline CDR1 MGHRA, CDR2 YSYEKL. The CDR3, as DNA: TGCGCCAGCAGCCAAGGGGGCCTTCCCAACGAGCAGTACTTC. It is translated as CASSQGGLPNEQYF.

In this sample, this clonotype turned up many times. The chain is built from TRBV18 and TRBJ2-3; no definite D call. From germline, CDR1 is KGHSH and CDR2 LQKENI. With 4 bases removed from V and 4 bases from J, the gap between germline ends came to 9 bases. The CDR3 is made up of 13 amino acids. Here the CDR3 DNA reads TGTGCCAGCTCACAATCCCTGGCAGATACGCAGTATTTT. Its translation is CASSQSLADTQYF.

In this sample, this clonotype turned up many times. The J gene is TRBJ2-3, the V gene TRBV20-1; D is undetermined. The CDR3 extends over 13 amino acids. Germline V gene sequence: CDR1 DFQATT, CDR2 SNEGSKA (reference sequence). The V end was cut by 3 bases, the J end by 2 bases, with 9 bases between. The CDR3 sequence: CSASGGTTDTQYF. As DNA, the CDR3 is TGCAGTGCTAGCGGCGGAACCACAGATACGCAGTATTTT.

The CDR3 DNA follows: TGTGCCAGCAGCCCAGACCCGAACGGGCACAATTACGAGCAGTTCTTC. Its protein product is CASSPDPNGHNYEQFF. The V gene is TRBV7-9, the J gene TRBJ2-1; D is unclear. The germline V gene encodes CDR1 SEHNR and CDR2 FQNEAQ (reference sequence). There are 16 residues in the CDR3. Trimming pared 5 bases from V and 10 bases from J, leaving 24 bases between.

A note on this clonotype: This could be a read error, since a much larger clone is one nucleotide away. This chain connects TRBV7-9 to TRBJ2-7; D may be TRBD1 or TRBD2 (5 bases each). Germline loops: CDR1 SEHNR, CDR2 FQNEAQ (reference sequence). The CDR3 runs 14 residues. The CDR3 DNA follows: TGTGCCAGCAGCCCCCGGGACGGACCCTACAAGCAGTACTTC. Protein sequence: CASSPRDGPYKQYF.

On this clonotype itself: A much larger clone is a single base away; this may be a read error. This sequence joins TRBV6-4 and TRBJ2-1; D might be TRBD2 (6 bases). The CDR3 totals 15 residues. Germline loops: CDR1 MRHNA, CDR2 SNTAGT. The V end was cut by 6 bases, the J end by 3 bases, with 15 bases between. The CDR3 spells CASSQKGTCYNEQFF. CDR3 bases: TGTGCCAGCAGCCAAAAGGGGACTTGCTACAATGAGCAGTTCTTC.

This clonotype was recorded many times. CDR3 nucleotides: TGTGCCTGGAGTAGCCAGGGGGAAGGCTACACCTTC. Its translation is CAWSSQGEGYTF. This rearrangement joins TRBV30 to TRBJ1-2; 7 bases are a match to TRBD1. The trim removed 2 bases at V and 8 bases at J, leaving 5 bases unmatched. Germline V CDR1 and CDR2: GTSNPN, SVGIG (reference sequence). This CDR3 contains 12 residues.